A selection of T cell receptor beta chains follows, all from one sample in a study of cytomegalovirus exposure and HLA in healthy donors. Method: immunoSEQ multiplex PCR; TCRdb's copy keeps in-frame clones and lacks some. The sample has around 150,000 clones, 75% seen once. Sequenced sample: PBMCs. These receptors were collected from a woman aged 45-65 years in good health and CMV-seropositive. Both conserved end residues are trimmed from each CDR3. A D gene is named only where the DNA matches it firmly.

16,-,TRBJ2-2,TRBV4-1,ASSQDSRSSANTGELF
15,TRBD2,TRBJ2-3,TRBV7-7,ASSLSGGALGTDTQY
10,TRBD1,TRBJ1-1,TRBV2,ASSLDRVSAF
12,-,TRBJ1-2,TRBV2,ASSAEEGYYGYT
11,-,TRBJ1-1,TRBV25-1,ASTAAMNTEAF
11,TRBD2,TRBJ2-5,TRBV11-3,ASSRGGAETQY
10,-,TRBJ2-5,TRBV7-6,VSSSNQETQY
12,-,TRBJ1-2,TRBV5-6,ASSPTGTRYGYT
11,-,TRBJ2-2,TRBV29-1,SAAGGYTGELF
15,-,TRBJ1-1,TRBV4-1,ASSQTKDRIRQTEAF
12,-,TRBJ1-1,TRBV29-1,SVEGAGRNTEAF
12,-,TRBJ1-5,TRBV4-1,ASSQGLPGQPQH
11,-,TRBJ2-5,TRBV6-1,ASSEETAGTQY
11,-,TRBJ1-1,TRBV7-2,ASSSTRNTEAF
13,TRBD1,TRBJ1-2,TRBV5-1,ASSLGQGGSYGYT
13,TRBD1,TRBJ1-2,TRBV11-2,ASSYRGQGHYGYT
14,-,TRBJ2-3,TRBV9,ASSVALPGERDTQY
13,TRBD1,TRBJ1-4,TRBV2,ASSEQGADGEKLF
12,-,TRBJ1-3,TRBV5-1,ASSLEGSGNTIY
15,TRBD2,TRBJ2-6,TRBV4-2,ASSQGVGGAGANVLT
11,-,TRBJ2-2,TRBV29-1,SVLGPDTGELF